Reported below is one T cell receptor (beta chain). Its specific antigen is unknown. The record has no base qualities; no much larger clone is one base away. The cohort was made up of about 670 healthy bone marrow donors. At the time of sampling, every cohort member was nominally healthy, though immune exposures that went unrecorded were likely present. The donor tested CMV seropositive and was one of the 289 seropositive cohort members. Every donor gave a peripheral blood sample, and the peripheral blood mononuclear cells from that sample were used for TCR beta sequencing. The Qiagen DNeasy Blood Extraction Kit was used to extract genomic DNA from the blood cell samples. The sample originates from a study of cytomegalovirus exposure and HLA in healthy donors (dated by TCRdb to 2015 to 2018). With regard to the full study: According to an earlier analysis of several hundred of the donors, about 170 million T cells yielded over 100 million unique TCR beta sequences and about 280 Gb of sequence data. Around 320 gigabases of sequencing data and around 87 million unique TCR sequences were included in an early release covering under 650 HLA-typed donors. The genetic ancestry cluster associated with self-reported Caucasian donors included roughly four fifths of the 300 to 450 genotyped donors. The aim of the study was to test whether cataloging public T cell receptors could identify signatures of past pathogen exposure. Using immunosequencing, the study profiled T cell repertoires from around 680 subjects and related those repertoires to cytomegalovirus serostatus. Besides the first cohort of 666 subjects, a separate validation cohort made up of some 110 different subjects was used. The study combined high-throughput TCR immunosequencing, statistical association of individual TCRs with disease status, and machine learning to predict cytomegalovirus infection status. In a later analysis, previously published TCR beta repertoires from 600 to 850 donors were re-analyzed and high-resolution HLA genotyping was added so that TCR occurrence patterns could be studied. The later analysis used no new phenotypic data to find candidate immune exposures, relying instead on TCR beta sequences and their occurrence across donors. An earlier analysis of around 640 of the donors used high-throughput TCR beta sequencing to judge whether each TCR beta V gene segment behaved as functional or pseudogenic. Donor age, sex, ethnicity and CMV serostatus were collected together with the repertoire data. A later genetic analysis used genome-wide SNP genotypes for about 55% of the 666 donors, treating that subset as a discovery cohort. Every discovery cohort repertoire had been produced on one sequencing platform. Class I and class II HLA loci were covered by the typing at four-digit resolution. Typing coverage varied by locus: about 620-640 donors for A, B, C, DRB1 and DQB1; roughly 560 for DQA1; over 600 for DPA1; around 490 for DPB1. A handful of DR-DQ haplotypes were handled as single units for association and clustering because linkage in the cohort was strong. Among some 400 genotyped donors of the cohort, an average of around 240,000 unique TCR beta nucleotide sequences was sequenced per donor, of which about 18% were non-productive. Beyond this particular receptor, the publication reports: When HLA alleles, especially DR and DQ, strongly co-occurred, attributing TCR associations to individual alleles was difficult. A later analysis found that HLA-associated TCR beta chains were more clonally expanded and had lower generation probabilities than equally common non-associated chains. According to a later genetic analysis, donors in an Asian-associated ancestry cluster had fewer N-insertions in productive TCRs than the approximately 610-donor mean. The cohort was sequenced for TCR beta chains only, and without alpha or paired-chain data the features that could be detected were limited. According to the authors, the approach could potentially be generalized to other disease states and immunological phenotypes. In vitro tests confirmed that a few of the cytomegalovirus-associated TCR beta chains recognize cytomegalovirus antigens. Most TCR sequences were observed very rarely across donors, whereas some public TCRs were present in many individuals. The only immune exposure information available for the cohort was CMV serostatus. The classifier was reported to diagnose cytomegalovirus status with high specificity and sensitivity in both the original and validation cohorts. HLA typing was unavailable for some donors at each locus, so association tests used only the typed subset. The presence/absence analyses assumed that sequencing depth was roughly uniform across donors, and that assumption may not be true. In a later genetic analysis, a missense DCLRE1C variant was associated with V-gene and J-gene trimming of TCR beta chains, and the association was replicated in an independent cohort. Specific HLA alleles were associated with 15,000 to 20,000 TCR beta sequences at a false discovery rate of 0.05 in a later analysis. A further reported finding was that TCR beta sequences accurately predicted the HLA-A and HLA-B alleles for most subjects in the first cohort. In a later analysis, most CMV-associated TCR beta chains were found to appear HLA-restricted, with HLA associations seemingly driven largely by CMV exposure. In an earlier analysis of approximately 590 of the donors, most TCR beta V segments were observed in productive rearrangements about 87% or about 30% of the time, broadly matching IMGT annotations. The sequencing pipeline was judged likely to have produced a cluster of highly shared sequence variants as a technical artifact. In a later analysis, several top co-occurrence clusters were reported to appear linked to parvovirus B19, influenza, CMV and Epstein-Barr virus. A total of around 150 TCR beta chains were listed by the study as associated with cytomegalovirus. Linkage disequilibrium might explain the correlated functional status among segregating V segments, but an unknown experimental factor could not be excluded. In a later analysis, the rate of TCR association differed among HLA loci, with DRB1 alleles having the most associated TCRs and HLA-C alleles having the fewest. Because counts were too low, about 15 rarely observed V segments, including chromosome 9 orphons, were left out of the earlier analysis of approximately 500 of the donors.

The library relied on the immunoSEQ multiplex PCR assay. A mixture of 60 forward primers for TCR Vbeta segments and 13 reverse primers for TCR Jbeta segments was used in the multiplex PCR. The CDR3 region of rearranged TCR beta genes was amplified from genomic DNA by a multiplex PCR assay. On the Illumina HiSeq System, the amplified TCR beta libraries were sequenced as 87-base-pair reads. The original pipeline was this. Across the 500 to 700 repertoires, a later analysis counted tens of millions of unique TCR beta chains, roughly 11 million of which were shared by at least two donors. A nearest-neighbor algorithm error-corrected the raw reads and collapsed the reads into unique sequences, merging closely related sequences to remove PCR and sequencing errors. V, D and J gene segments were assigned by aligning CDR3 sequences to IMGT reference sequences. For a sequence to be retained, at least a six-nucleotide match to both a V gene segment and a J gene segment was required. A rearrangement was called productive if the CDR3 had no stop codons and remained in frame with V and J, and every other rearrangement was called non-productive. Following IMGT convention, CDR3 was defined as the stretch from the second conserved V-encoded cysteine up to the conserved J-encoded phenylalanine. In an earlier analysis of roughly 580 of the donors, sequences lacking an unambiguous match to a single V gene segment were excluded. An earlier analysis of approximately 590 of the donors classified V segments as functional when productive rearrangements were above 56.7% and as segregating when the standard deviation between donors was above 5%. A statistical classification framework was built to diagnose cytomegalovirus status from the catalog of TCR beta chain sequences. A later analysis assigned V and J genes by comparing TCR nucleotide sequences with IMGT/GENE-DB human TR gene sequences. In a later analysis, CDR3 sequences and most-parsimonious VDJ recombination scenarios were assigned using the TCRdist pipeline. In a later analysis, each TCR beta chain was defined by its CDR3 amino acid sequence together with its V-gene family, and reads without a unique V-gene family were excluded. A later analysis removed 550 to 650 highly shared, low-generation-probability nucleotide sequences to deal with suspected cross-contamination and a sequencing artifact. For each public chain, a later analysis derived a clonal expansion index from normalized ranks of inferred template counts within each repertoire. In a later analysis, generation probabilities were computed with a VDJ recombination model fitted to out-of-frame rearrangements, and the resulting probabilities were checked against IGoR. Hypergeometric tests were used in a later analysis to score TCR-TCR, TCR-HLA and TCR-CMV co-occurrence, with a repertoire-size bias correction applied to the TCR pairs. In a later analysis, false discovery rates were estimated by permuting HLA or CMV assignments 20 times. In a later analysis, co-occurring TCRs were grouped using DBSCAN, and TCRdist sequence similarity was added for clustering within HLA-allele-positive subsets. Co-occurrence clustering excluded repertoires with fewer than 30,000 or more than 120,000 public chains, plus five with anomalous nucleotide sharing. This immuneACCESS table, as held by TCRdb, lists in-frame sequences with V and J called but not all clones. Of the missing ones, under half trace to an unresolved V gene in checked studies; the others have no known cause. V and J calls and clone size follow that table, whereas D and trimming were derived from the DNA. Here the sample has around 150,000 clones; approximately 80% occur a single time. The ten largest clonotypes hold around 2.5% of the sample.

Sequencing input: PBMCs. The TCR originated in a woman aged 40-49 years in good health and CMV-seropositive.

Read as DNA, the sequence is TGTGCCAGCAGCTTCACCGGGACAGGGGCATATACGCAGTATTTT. It specifies CASSFTGTGAYTQYF. The rearranged chain carries TRBV6-5 and TRBJ2-3; 10 bases in the middle match TRBD1. Including the terminal cysteine and phenylalanine, the CDR3 comprises 15 residues. The DNA shown is the 45-base CDR3, in frame from base 1. The germline V end is reduced by 6 bases and the J end by 7 bases; junction bases left unmatched: 10. Taken from the germline V gene, the CDR1 and CDR2 loops are MNHEY and SVGAGI.